The entry below describes one T cell receptor (beta chain). Its specificity is unknown. Healthy bone marrow donors formed the donor group. This CDR3 is built from 14 residues. Trimming cost V 6 bases and J 0 bases, with 11 bases left between them. Per germline, CDR1 WSHSY and CDR2 SAAADI. The data originate from a study of cytomegalovirus exposure and HLA in healthy donors. Broader study findings: Later work associated fewer than 20,000 TCR beta sequences with HLA alleles at 0.05 false discovery rate. There were some V segments, including TRBV6-2 and TRBV6-3, excluded as indistinguishable. A missense DCLRE1C variant was associated with V- and J-gene trimming of TCR beta chains in a later analysis, and an independent cohort replicated the association.

The PCR used 60 Vbeta and 13 Jbeta primers. Here immunoSEQ multiplex PCR was the method, and the copy in TCRdb shows in-frame clones only, minus some. The data hold more than 95,000 clones, with approximately 80% observed a single time. The clonotype originates from a man between 18 and 29 years old in good health and CMV-seronegative. The chain uses TRBV10-2 and TRBJ1-2; weak D call: TRBD1 (5 bases). The sequenced sample was PBMCs. The CDR3 nucleotides read TGCGCCAGCAGGGTGGACAACACTAACTATGGCTACACCTTC. It specifies CASRVDNTNYGYTF.